Given below is one T cell receptor beta chain in context. The read ends 3 residues shy of where the CDR3 ends; the end is completed using the germline J gene. TCRdb's copy holds only in-frame clones and misses some; the assay was immunoSEQ multiplex PCR. Recorded for this sample: about 39,000 clones. Germline V CDR1 and CDR2: DFQATT, SNEGSKA (reference sequence). J gave up 2 bases and V 3 bases, and 4 bases lay outside the gene matches. The CDR3 consists of 14 residues. The data originate from a study of T cells in women clearing cervical HPV infection. Sequencing input: blood buffy coat. The sequence was collected from a woman aged 18-70 years with a cervical HPV16 infection that either progressed to CIN3+ or cleared (not recorded which). The J gene is TRBJ2-7, the V gene TRBV20-1, with TRBD1 matching over 10 bases. The CDR3 bases that were read are TGCAGTGCTAGGGCCGGGACAGGGGCCTACGAG. Translating it yields CSARAGTGAYE. Given in full, the CDR3 is CSARAGTGAYEQYF.